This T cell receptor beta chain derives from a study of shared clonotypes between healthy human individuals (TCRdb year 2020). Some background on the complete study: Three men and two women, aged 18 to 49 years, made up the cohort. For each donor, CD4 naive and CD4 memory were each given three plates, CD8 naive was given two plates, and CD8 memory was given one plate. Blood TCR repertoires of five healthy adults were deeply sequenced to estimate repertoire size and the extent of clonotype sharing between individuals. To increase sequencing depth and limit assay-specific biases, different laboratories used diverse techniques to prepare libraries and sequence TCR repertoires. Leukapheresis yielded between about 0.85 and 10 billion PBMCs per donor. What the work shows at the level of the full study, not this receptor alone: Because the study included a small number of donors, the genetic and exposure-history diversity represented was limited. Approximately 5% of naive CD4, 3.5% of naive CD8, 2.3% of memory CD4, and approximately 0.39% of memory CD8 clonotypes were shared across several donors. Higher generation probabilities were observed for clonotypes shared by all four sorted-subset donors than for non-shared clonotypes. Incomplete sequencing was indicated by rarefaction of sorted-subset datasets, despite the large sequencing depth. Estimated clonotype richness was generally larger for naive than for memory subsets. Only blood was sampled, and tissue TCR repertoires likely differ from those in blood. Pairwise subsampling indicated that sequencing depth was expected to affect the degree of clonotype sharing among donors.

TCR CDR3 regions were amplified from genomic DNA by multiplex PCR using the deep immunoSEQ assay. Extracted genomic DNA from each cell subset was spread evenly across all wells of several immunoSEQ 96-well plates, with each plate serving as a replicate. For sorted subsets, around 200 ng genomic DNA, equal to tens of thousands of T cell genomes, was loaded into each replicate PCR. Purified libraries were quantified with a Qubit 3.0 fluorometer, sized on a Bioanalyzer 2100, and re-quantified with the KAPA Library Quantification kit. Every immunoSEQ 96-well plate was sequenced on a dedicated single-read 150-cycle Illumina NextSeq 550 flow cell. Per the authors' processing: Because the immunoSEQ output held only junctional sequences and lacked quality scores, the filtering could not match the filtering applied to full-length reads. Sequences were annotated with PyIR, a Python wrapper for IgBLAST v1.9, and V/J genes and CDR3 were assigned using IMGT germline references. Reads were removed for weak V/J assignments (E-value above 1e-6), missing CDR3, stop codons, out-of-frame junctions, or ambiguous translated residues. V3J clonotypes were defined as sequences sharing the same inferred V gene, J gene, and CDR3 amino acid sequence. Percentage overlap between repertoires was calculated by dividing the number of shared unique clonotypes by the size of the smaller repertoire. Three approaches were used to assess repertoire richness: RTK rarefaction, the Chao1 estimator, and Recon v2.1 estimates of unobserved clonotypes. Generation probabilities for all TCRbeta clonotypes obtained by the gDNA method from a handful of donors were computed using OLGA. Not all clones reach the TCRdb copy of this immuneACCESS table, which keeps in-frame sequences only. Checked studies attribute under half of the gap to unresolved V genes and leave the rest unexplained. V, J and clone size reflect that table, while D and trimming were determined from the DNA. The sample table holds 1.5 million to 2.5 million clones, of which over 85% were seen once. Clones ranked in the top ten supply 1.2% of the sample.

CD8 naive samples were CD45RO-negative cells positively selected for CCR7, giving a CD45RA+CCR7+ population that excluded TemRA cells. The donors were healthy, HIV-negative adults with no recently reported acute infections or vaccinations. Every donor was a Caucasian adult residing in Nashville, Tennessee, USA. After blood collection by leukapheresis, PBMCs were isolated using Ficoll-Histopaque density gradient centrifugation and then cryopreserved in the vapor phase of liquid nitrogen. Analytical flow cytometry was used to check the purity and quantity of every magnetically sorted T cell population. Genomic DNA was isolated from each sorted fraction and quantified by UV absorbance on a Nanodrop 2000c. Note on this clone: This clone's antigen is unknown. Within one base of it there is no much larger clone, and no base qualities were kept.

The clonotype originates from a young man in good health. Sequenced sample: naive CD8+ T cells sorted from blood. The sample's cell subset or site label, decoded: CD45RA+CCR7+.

The DNA reads as follows: TGTGCCAGCAGCCCCTACGCCTATGCGGTCTATGGCTACACCTTC. This translates into CASSPYAYAVYGYTF. The chain was built from TRBV7-1 and TRBJ1-2; no D gene can be assigned with confidence. TRBV7-1 is an open reading frame, and its role is uncertain. Counted from cysteine to phenylalanine, this CDR3 has 15 amino acids. Here the CDR3 DNA is all that survives: 45 bases in frame from base 1. The V end loses 5 bases and the J end loses 4 bases, and a stretch of 17 bases separates them.